What follows describes a single TCR beta chain. Its specificity is unknown. V shed 6 bases and J shed 1 base, with 12 bases lying between them. The CDR3 sequence is 14 residues long. The germline V gene has CDR1 MNHNY and CDR2 SVGAGI (reference sequence). A marrow graft followed busulfan-fludarabine conditioning, with cyclophosphamide on days +3 and +4. Generated by immunoSEQ multiplex PCR, the TCRdb table keeps only in-frame clones and is missing some. The sample lists about 40,000 clones, 90% occurring once. The data were taken from a study of T cells after posttransplantation cyclophosphamide. Study results and limitations: Donor-recipient repertoire similarity was low at 1-2 months, rising over year one. TRB overlap between skin or GI tissue T cells and blood was limited. TRB clonality was highly associated with recipient CMV seropositivity and reactivation.

The origin of this receptor is a male patient between 55 and 70 years old who received an allogeneic stem cell transplant from a related donor and was CMV-positive. Some T cells may be transferred from the graft donor. This chain joins TRBV6-6 and TRBJ1-2; D perhaps matches TRBD1 (6 bases). The sequencing used PBMCs, collected about 62 days after allogeneic stem cell transplant with posttransplant cyclophosphamide. The CDR3 loop reads CASSLRTVNYGYTF. CDR3 sequence (DNA): TGTGCCAGCAGCCTCAGGACAGTTAACTATGGCTACACCTTC.